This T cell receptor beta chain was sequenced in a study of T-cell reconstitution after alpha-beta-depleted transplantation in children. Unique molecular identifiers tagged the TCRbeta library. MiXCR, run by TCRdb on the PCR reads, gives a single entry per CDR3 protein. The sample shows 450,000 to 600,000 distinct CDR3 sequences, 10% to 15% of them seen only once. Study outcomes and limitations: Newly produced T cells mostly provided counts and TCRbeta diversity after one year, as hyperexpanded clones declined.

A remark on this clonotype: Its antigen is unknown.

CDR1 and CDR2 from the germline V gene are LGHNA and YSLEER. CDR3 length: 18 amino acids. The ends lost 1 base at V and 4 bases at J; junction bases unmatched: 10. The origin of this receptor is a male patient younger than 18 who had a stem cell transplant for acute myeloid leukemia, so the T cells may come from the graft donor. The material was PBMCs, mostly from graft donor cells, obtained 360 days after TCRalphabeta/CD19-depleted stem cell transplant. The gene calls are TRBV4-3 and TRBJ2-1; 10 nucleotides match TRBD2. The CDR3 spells CASSQGKLWTSGYNEQFF. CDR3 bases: TGCGCCAGCAGCCAAGGGAAACTTTGGACTAGCGGTTACAATGAGCAGTTCTTC.